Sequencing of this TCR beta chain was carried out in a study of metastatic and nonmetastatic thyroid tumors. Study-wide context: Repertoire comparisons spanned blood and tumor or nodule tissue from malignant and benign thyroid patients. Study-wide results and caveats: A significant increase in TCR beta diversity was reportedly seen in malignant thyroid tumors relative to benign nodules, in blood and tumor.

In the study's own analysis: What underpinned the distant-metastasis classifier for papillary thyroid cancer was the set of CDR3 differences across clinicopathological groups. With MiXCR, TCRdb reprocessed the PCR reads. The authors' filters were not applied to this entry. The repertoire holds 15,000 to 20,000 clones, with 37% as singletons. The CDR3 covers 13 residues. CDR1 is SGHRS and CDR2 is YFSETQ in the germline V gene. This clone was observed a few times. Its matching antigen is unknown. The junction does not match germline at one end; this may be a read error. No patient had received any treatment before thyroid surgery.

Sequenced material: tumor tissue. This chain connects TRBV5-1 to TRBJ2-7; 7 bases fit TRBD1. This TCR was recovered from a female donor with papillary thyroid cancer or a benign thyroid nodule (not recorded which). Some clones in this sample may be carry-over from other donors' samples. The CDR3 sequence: CASSLVTGNEQYF. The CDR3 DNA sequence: TGTGCCAGCAGCTTGGTGACAGGGAACGAGCAGTACTTC.